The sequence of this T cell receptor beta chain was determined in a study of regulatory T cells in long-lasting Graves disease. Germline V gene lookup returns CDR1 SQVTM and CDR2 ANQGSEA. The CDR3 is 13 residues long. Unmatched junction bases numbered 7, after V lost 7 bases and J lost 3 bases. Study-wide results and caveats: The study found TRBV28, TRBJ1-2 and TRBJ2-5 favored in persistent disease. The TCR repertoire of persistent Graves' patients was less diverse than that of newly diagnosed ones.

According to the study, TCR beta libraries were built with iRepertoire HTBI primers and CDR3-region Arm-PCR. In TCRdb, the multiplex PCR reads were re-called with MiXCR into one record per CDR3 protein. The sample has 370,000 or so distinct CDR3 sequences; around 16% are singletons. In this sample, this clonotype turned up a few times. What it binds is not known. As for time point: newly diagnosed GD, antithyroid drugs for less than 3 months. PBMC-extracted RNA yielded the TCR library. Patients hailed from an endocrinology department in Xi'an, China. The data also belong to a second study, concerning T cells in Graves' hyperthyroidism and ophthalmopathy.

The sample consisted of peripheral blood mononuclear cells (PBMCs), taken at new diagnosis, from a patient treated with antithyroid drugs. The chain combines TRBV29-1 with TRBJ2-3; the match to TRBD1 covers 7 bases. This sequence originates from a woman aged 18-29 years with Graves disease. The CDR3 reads CSGSTGRTDTQYF. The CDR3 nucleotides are TGCAGCGGATCGACAGGGAGAACAGATACGCAGTATTTT.